This is a list of T cell receptor beta chains from one sample in a study of blood T cell repertoires in COVID-19. Measured with immunoSEQ multiplex PCR; TCRdb has only the in-frame clones, and not every one. The sample shows approximately 75,000 clones, about four fifths of them seen only once. Sequenced: peripheral blood. These receptors all stem from a human donor in a cohort sampled during active COVID-19. CDR3s include the opening cysteine and the closing phenylalanine or tryptophan. Each record gives: V gene, D gene, clone size, J gene, CDR3 DNA, CDR3 protein. The D gene is left open where the match is weak. A row's size may be missing; if present it is once, few, many or a size class.

>TRBV4-2|.|.|TRBJ1-6
TGTGCCAGCAGCCAAGATGGTAGAGGCGGGGGGAGCAATTCACCCCTCCACTTT
CASSQDGRGGGSNSPLHF
>TRBV4-3|.|.|TRBJ1-2
TGCGCCAGCAGCCAAGATAATCCAGGCAACTATGGCTACACCTTC
CASSQDNPGNYGYTF
>TRBV13|TRBD2|.|TRBJ2-3
TGTGCCAGCAGCCCCCGACTAGCTCACACAGATACGCAGTATTTT
CASSPRLAHTDTQYF
>TRBV7-8|TRBD1|.|TRBJ1-2
TGTGCCGGTGAAAGGGCAGGGGGTTTTGGCTACACCTTC
CAGERAGGFGYTF
>TRBV3-1/TRBV3-2|.|.|TRBJ2-3
TGTGCCAGCAGCCCTGGGGGCTCAAACACAGATACGCAGTATTTT
CASSPGGSNTDTQYF
>TRBV4-2|TRBD1|few|TRBJ1-5
TGTGCCAGCAGCCAAGTCTCGGGACAGGGAAAGCATTTT
CASSQVSGQGKHF
>TRBV9|TRBD1|.|TRBJ2-7
TGTGCCAGCAGCGCAGGACAGGGAGTTGGCTACGAGCAGTACTTC
CASSAGQGVGYEQYF
>TRBV5-1|.|.|TRBJ2-7
TGCGCCAGCAGCTCCGGGTCTACCTACGAGCAGTACTTC
CASSSGSTYEQYF
>TRBV7-9|TRBD1|many|TRBJ1-2
TGTGCCAGCAGCTACGACAGGGGGCAATATGGCTACACCTTC
CASSYDRGQYGYTF
>TRBV6-5|.|.|TRBJ2-7
TGTGCCAGCAGTTACACCCGCGGGCTCGAGCAGTACTTC
CASSYTRGLEQYF
>TRBV9|TRBD1|few|TRBJ1-6
TGTGCCAGCAGCGCGCTCCAGACAGGGGGTTTGTCACCCCTCCACTTT
CASSALQTGGLSPLHF
>TRBV7-6|.|.|TRBJ1-1
TGTGCCAGCAGCTTAGGACAGAACACTGAAGCTTTCTTT
CASSLGQNTEAFF
>TRBV19|.|.|TRBJ1-2
TGTGCCAGTAGTATCGAGCCTCCAGGGTTCTCAAACTATGGCTACACCTTC
CASSIEPPGFSNYGYTF
>TRBV27|.|.|TRBJ1-1
TGTGCCAGCAGTTTATCGTATGGTCGGGGGGGGGTGAACACTGAAGCTTTCTTT
CASSLSYGRGGVNTEAFF
>TRBV5-1|.|.|TRBJ1-5
TGCGCCAGCAGCTTCGGAGGGGATGGCAATCAGCCCCAGCATTTT
CASSFGGDGNQPQHF
>TRBV4-3|.|.|TRBJ1-2
TGCGCCAGCAGCCAAGAGAATCTGGAGGCCCTCTATGGCTACACCTTC
CASSQENLEALYGYTF
>TRBV27|TRBD2|.|TRBJ2-3
TGTGCCAGCAGTTTACTCGCACTAGCGGGGCGGAAACCTAGCACAGATACGCAGTATTTT
CASSLLALAGRKPSTDTQYF
>TRBV6-5|.|.|TRBJ2-7
TGTGCCAGCAACGACTTGTACGAGCAGTACTTC
CASNDLYEQYF
>TRBV7-9|.|.|TRBJ1-2
TGTGCCAGCAGCTTAGGTGATCTTAAGCTCTATGGCTACACCTTC
CASSLGDLKLYGYTF
>TRBV7-9|.|.|TRBJ1-1
TGTGCCAGCACCCGAGGGGGGGCTGAGAACACTGAAGCTTTCTTT
CASTRGGAENTEAFF
>TRBV7-9|.|.|TRBJ1-2
TGTGCCAGCAGCCCCCAGGGAAACGCTAACTATGGCTACACCTTC
CASSPQGNANYGYTF
>TRBV7-9|.|.|TRBJ2-7
TGTGCCAGCAGCCTAGGACTCGACGAGCAGTACTTC
CASSLGLDEQYF
>TRBV5-5|.|once|TRBJ2-7
TGTGCCAGCAGCCCGACAGGATTCTACGAGCAGTACTTC
CASSPTGFYEQYF
>TRBV6-6|.|few|TRBJ1-1
TGTGCCAGCAGGGCAGGGGTTATGAACACTGAAGCTTTCTTT
CASRAGVMNTEAFF
>TRBV25-1|.|.|TRBJ1-3
TGTGCCAGCAGCCCCGGACAAGTCTCTGGAAACACCATATATTTT
CASSPGQVSGNTIYF
>TRBV30|.|.|TRBJ2-7
TGTGCCTGGGGAAAGCTATTCCGGTACGAGCAGTACTTC
CAWGKLFRYEQYF
>TRBV5-1|TRBD2|few|TRBJ2-7
TGCGCCAGCAGCATGGGACTAGCGGGGGGTAGATCCTACGAGCAGTACTTC
CASSMGLAGGRSYEQYF
>TRBV7-7|TRBD1|.|TRBJ2-7
TGTGCTAGCAGCGTCGGGACAGGGGCCTCCTACGAGCAGTACTTC
CASSVGTGASYEQYF
>TRBV9|TRBD2|.|TRBJ2-1
TGTGCCAGCAGCCGTAGCGGGGGCCCCAAGCAGTTCTTC
CASSRSGGPKQFF
>TRBV6-1|.|.|TRBJ1-4
TGTGCCAGCAGTGAAGTGGGGGGGCGCAGTGAAAAACTGTTTTTT
CASSEVGGRSEKLFF
>TRBV6-5|.|.|TRBJ2-7
TGTGCCAGCGCTTACGGAGGGATTAGTTCGTACGAGCAGTACTTC
CASAYGGISSYEQYF
>TRBV4-2|.|few|TRBJ2-1
TGTGCCAGCAGCCAAGTGGGAGCGGGTTACAATGAGCAGTTCTTC
CASSQVGAGYNEQFF
>TRBV10-1|.|.|TRBJ2-7
TGCGCCAGCAGGGACGATAAGGCAGGGTTAATTCGCATCGAGCAGTACTTC
CASRDDKAGLIRIEQYF
>TRBV4-1|TRBD1|.|TRBJ1-2
TGCGCCAGCAGCCAACGGGACAGCTATGGCTACACCTTC
CASSQRDSYGYTF
>TRBV15|.|.|TRBJ2-5
TGTGCCACCAGCAGAGATTATCAAGAGACCCAGTACTTC
CATSRDYQETQYF
>TRBV18|.|once|TRBJ2-7
TGTGCCAGCTCAGGACAAGAGGAACAGGGCCTCTCCTACGAGCAGTACTTC
CASSGQEEQGLSYEQYF
>TRBV30|.|many|TRBJ1-6
TGTGCCTGGAGTGAGACACTGAATTCACCCCTCCACTTT
CAWSETLNSPLHF
>TRBV29-1|TRBD1|.|TRBJ2-4
TGCAGCGTTGAGGACAGGGAGGCCAAAAACATTCAGTACTTC
CSVEDREAKNIQYF
>TRBV15|.|.|TRBJ1-6
TGTGCCACCAGCAGAGATCAGGGCTCTAATTCACCCCTCCACTTT
CATSRDQGSNSPLHF
>TRBV6-5|.|.|TRBJ1-2
TGTGCCAGCAGTTCGGGCCGGGACTCCGAAAGGTTC
CASSSGRDSERF
>TRBV10-1|TRBD1|.|TRBJ1-2
TGCGCCAGGGGGGGACAGAATGGCTACACCTTC
CARGGQNGYTF
>TRBV11-2|TRBD2|.|TRBJ2-7
TGTGCCAGCAGCGGAATCGGGACTAGCGGGGGCTCCTACGAGCAGTACTTC
CASSGIGTSGGSYEQYF
>TRBV7-9|TRBD1|.|TRBJ1-1
TGTGCCAGCAGACGAATCGAGGGGACAGGGGGCGTCGGAGCTTTCTTT
CASRRIEGTGGVGAFF
>TRBV4-1|TRBD1|.|TRBJ2-6
TGCGCCAGCAGCCCCCCCCCGGGACAGTCCTTCTCTGGGGCCAACGTCCTGACTTTC
CASSPPPGQSFSGANVLTF
>TRBV13|.|.|TRBJ2-7
TGTGCCAGCAGCTTAAAAACAGGGATGGGCGAGCAGTACTTC
CASSLKTGMGEQYF
>TRBV12-3/TRBV12-4|.|.|TRBJ2-5
TGTGCCAGCAGTTCCGTGGAGGGTAAGACCCAGTACTTC
CASSSVEGKTQYF
>TRBV2|.|once|TRBJ2-3
TGTGCCAGCAGACAGGGTTATGGAGATACGCAGTATTTT
CASRQGYGDTQYF
>TRBV9|.|.|TRBJ2-5
TGTGCCAGCAGCGTAGCTCCGGCAGGGCTCGGAGAGACCCAGTACTTC
CASSVAPAGLGETQYF
>TRBV7-8|.|once|TRBJ1-1
TGTGCCAGCAGCTTATTGGCAGGGTGGAACACTGAAGCTTTCTTT
CASSLLAGWNTEAFF
>TRBV7-2|TRBD1|.|TRBJ2-7
TGTGCCAGCAGCTTCTCCGGGACAGGGCTGTACGAGCAGTACTTC
CASSFSGTGLYEQYF